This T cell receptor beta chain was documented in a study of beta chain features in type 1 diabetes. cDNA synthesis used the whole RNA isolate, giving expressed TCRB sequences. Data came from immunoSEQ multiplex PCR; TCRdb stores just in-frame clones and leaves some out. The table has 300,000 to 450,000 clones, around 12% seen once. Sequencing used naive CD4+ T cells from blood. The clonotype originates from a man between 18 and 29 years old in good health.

CDR3 nucleotide sequence: TGTGCCAGCAGTCCGGGGTACTCCTTATACAATGAGCAGTTCTTC. Encoded protein: CASSPGYSLYNEQFF. The chain combines TRBV28 with TRBJ2-1; possible D gene TRBD2, 5 bases. Germline CDR1 MDHEN, CDR2 SYDVKM. The CDR3 spans 15 residues. V was cut by 5 bases and J by 4 bases, with 15 bases left in between. The variable domain in full, with the rest retrieved from reference TRBV28 and TRBJ2-1, is DVKVTQSSRYLVKRTGEKVFLECVQDMDHENMFWYRQDPGLGLRLIYFSYDVKMKEKGDIPEGYSVSREKKERFSLILESASTNQTSMYLCASSPGYSLYNEQFFGPGTRLTVL.